This T cell receptor (beta chain) was captured in a study of blood T cell repertoires in COVID-19 (dated by TCRdb to 2019 to 2021). With regard to the full study: Samples covering the acute and convalescent phases of COVID-19 were provided by collaborators in the United States, Italy and Spain. The material from the prospective study consisted of cDNA or gDNA derived from T cells, B-cell-depleted T cells, or PBMCs. The dataset comprised deeply sampled blood TCRbeta repertoires from subjects exposed to, actively infected with, or recovered from COVID-19. The repertoires were released in a freely available public database meant as a resource for research on the immune response to SARS-CoV-2. The samples were drawn from two sources: the first 160 participants of the ongoing ImmuneRACE study, and 950 to 1,500 subjects contributed by 6 global collaborators. Nearly every sample came with metadata listing a de-identified subject ID, COVID-19 status, age in years and sex. Where available, HLA class I and class II types were obtained from metadata supplied by the sample provider rather than from assay-based typing. General study outcomes and caveats: How much clinical and demographic metadata was included differed by source and by participant, and the metadata was provided uncurated.

Whole blood was collected in K2EDTA tubes by collaborating institutions according to the institutions' own protocols. Collaborator samples were shipped for TCRbeta analysis as frozen whole blood, isolated PBMCs, or DNA extracted from either sample type. The immunoSEQ Assay, a bias-controlled multiplex PCR, was used to amplify TCRbeta CDR3 regions from genomic DNA. The paper's data handling went like this. Within the assay, amplification of reference gene primers was used to estimate how many nucleated cells each sample contained. To quantify the absolute abundance of each unique TCRbeta CDR3 rearrangement, sequence reads were collapsed and filtered. For each sample, productive Simpson clonality was calculated by taking the square root of Simpson's diversity index across productive rearrangements. TCRdb mirrors the immuneACCESS table, restricted to in-frame sequences. Some clones are absent from its copies; in checked studies, under half trace to an unresolved V gene, and the reason for the others is unknown. V and J calls and clone size are copied from that table; D and trimming were computed from the DNA. The sample table holds under 250,000 clones, of which approximately 85% were seen once. Clones ranked in the top ten supply around 7.3% of the sample.

Spanning cysteine to phenylalanine, the CDR3 consists of 15 amino acids. The entry retains the CDR3 DNA only, 45 bases that are in frame from base 1. Remarks on this clone: The antigen it recognizes is unknown. No base quality information exists; no much larger clone differs at one position.

This receptor was obtained from a woman aged 45 to 65 with active or convalescent COVID-19. The rearrangement joined TRBV21-1 to TRBJ1-4; TRBD1 is the table's D call, not checked against the DNA. TRBV21-1 is designated a pseudogene. Sequenced input: peripheral blood. The nucleotides read TGTGCCAGCAGCAAATGGACAGCAACTAATGAAAAACTGTTTTTT. Its coded protein is CASSKWTATNEKLFF.